These T cell receptor beta chains were read from a single sample in a study of cytomegalovirus exposure and HLA in healthy donors. The protocol was immunoSEQ multiplex PCR, while the TCRdb copy is restricted to in-frame clones and leaves out a portion. The table lists 210,000 or so clones, around four fifths of them singletons. Sequencing input: PBMCs. The receptors derive from a woman aged 40 to 50 in good health and CMV-seronegative. CDR3s include the opening cysteine and the closing phenylalanine or tryptophan. D genes are given only for firm matches. Size is omitted from some rows. Given values are once, few, many or a class for expanded clones.

j_gene: TRBJ2-7; abundance: .; d_gene: TRBD2; v_gene: TRBV18; CDR3aa: CASSPRPSGLLSYEQYF; CDR3nt: TGTGCCAGCTCACCACGACCTAGCGGGCTACTATCCTACGAGCAGTACTTC
j_gene: TRBJ1-1; abundance: .; d_gene: TRBD1; v_gene: TRBV6-5; CDR3aa: CASSPGTGSAEAFF; CDR3nt: TGTGCCAGCAGTCCCGGGACAGGGAGCGCTGAAGCTTTCTTT
j_gene: TRBJ2-7; abundance: .; d_gene: TRBD1; v_gene: TRBV10-3; CDR3aa: CAIRAGQGVAYEQYF; CDR3nt: TGTGCCATCAGAGCGGGACAGGGGGTTGCCTACGAGCAGTACTTC
j_gene: TRBJ1-3; abundance: .; d_gene: .; v_gene: TRBV7-8; CDR3aa: CASSFGGNRNTIYF; CDR3nt: TGTGCCAGCAGCTTTGGGGGGAATAGAAACACCATATATTTT
j_gene: TRBJ1-5; abundance: .; d_gene: .; v_gene: TRBV7-2; CDR3aa: CASSLVGGAGVENQPQHF; CDR3nt: TGTGCCAGCAGCTTAGTAGGGGGTGCGGGGGTTGAAAATCAGCCCCAGCATTTT
j_gene: TRBJ1-1; abundance: .; d_gene: .; v_gene: TRBV7-9; CDR3aa: CASSFGETEAFF; CDR3nt: TGTGCCAGCAGCTTCGGGGAAACTGAAGCCTTCTTT
j_gene: TRBJ1-5; abundance: few; d_gene: TRBD1; v_gene: TRBV28; CDR3aa: CASTPRGQGAHQPQHF; CDR3nt: TGTGCCAGCACCCCCAGGGGACAGGGGGCACATCAGCCCCAGCATTTT
j_gene: TRBJ1-6; abundance: .; d_gene: .; v_gene: TRBV5-1; CDR3aa: CASSLGMADSPLHF; CDR3nt: TGCGCCAGCAGCTTGGGCATGGCGGATTCACCCCTCCACTTT
j_gene: TRBJ2-5; abundance: once; d_gene: TRBD1; v_gene: TRBV28; CDR3aa: CASSLSGQGGQETQYF; CDR3nt: TGTGCCAGCAGTTTATCTGGACAGGGCGGTCAAGAGACCCAGTACTTC
j_gene: TRBJ1-2; abundance: .; d_gene: TRBD1; v_gene: TRBV9; CDR3aa: CASSPSTGDGYTF; CDR3nt: TGTGCCAGCAGCCCAAGCACAGGGGATGGCTACACCTTC
j_gene: TRBJ1-3; abundance: few; d_gene: .; v_gene: TRBV5-4; CDR3aa: CASSLQGSGNTIYF; CDR3nt: TGTGCCAGCAGCTTACAGGGCTCTGGAAACACCATATATTTT
j_gene: TRBJ2-6; abundance: few; d_gene: .; v_gene: TRBV7-2; CDR3aa: CASSALVGSGANVLTF; CDR3nt: TGTGCCAGCAGCGCCTTAGTCGGCTCTGGGGCCAACGTCCTGACTTTC
j_gene: TRBJ1-2; abundance: .; d_gene: .; v_gene: TRBV2; CDR3aa: CASSDNWQATAGYTF; CDR3nt: TGTGCCAGCAGTGATAATTGGCAGGCTACAGCTGGCTACACCTTC
j_gene: TRBJ2-3; abundance: .; d_gene: TRBD2; v_gene: TRBV19; CDR3aa: CASRPSGLVTDTQYF; CDR3nt: TGTGCCAGTAGACCCTCGGGACTAGTAACAGATACGCAGTATTTT